This record concerns one T cell receptor beta chain sequence. This entry belongs to a study of blood T cell repertoires in COVID-19. Germline CDR1 is MNHEY and CDR2 is SVGAGI. This CDR3 contains 12 residues. V was cut by 7 bases and J by 3 bases, with 9 bases left in between. Clones were sequenced by immunoSEQ multiplex PCR, and TCRdb holds only the in-frame ones, with some missing. Here the sample spans over 250,000 clones, about 88% being singletons. This chain connects TRBV6-5 to TRBJ1-2; D is ambiguous. Sequenced sample: peripheral blood. The sequence derives from a woman in her fifties or sixties with acute or convalescent COVID-19. The CDR3 coding sequence is TGTGCCAGCATTCACGACTACTATGGCTACACCTTC. Translating it yields CASIHDYYGYTF.